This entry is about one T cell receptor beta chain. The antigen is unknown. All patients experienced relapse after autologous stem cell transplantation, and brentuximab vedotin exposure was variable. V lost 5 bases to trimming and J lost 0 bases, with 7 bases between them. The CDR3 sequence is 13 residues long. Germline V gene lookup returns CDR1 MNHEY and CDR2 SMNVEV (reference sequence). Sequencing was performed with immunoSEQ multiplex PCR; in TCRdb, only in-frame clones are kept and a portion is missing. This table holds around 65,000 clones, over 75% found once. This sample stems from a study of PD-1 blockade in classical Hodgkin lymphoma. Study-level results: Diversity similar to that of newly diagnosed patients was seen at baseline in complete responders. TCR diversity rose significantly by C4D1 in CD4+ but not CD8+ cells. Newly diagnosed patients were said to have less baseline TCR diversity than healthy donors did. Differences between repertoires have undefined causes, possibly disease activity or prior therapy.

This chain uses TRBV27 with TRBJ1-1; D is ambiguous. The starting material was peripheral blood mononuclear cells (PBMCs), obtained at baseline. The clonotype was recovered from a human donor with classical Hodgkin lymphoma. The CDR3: CASSIQLNTEAFF. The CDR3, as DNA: TGTGCCAGCAGTATTCAGCTGAACACTGAAGCTTTCTTT.